This TCR beta chain originates from a study of blood T cells in healthy people across ages. A second PCR of 7 to 11 cycles used a sample-barcoded 5' primer and a J-beta primer mix. TCRdb used MiXCR to reprocess the 5' RACE reads, holding one entry per CDR3 protein. The sample lists around 650,000 distinct CDR3 sequences, 32% seen once, with 15% in the top ten. The germline V gene encodes CDR1 SGHAT and CDR2 FQNNGV. CDR3 length equals 17 residues. Trimming took off 5 bases at V and 2 bases at J, with 20 bases between the two ends. The specimen sequenced was blood. The chain couples TRBV11-2 to TRBJ2-3; possible D gene TRBD2, 5 bases. This TCR was recovered from a woman of 80 years or more in good health. In nucleotides, the CDR3 is TGTGCCAGCAGCCCAGACGTAGCTAGCCCCCCCACAGATACGCAGTATTTT. This encodes CASSPDVASPPTDTQYF.